This TCR beta chain originates from a study of T cell responses to AZD1222 COVID-19 vaccine. Study-level results: Seropositive at baseline were only six AZD1222 recipients.

The assay was immunoSEQ multiplex PCR, and TCRdb's table has in-frame clones only and misses some. The sample holds under 200,000 clones, approximately 94% seen once. A word on this clone: What it recognizes is unknown.

The CDR3 contains 15 residues. Germline trimming cut 3 bases from V and 4 bases from J; bases unmatched to any gene: 6. Germline assignment: CDR1 SGHTS and CDR2 YDEGEE. The gene calls are TRBV5-8 and TRBJ2-2, with TRBD1 matching 7 bases. This receptor was taken from an adult who received the MenACWY meningococcal vaccine as a control. The sequenced sample was peripheral blood, obtained 28 days after the second dose of the MenACWY control vaccine. The DNA of the CDR3 is TGTGCCAGCAGCTACAGGGGAAGTAGCACCGGGGAGCTGTTTTTT. Translation gives CASSYRGSSTGELFF. The whole variable domain, filled in from reference TRBV5-8 and TRBJ2-2, reads EAGVTQSPTHLIKTRGQQATLRCSPISGHTSVYWYQQALGLGLQFLLWYDEGEERNRGNFPPRFSGRQFPNYSSELNVNALELEDSALYLCASSYRGSSTGELFFGEGSRLTVL.